These T cell receptor beta chains were read from a single sample in a study of early T cells in non-severe SARS-CoV-2 infection. From the 5' RACE reads, TCRdb called clonotypes with MiXCR, one entry per CDR3 protein. The data show around 30,000 distinct CDR3 sequences, roughly 5% seen once. The sample consisted of whole blood. The origin of the receptors is an adult who was a healthcare worker with PCR-confirmed SARS-CoV-2 infection or an uninfected control (not recorded which). Each CDR3 is given with its conserved first and last residue. A D gene is named only where the DNA matches it firmly. The size field is filled for only some rows; it gives once, few, many or a size class.

j_call: TRBJ2-5
d_call: NA
v_call: TRBV19
clone_size: few
cdr3_aa: CASSPDGGPRETQYF
cdr3_nt: TGTGCCAGTAGTCCGGACGGGGGACCCCGGGAGACCCAGTACTTC

j_call: TRBJ1-5
d_call: NA
v_call: TRBV20-1
clone_size: many
cdr3_aa: CSASGSNQPQHF
cdr3_nt: TGCAGTGCTAGTGGTAGCAATCAGCCCCAGCATTTT

j_call: TRBJ1-5
d_call: NA
v_call: TRBV16
clone_size: many
cdr3_aa: CASSQSNRNQPQHF
cdr3_nt: TGTGCCAGCAGCCAATCTAACAGAAATCAGCCCCAGCATTTT

j_call: TRBJ2-3
d_call: NA
v_call: TRBV7-2
clone_size: many
cdr3_aa: CASSLEDGGTQYF
cdr3_nt: TGTGCCAGCAGCTTAGAGGACGGGGGCACGCAGTATTTT

j_call: TRBJ2-3
d_call: NA
v_call: TRBV28
clone_size: NA
cdr3_aa: CASSFEQILSTDTQYF
cdr3_nt: TGTGCCAGCAGTTTTGAACAGATCCTTAGCACAGATACGCAGTATTTT

j_call: TRBJ1-4
d_call: TRBD1
v_call: TRBV6-2/TRBV6-3
clone_size: NA
cdr3_aa: CASTQGQGNEKLFF
cdr3_nt: TGTGCCAGCACCCAAGGACAGGGTAATGAAAAACTGTTTTTT

j_call: TRBJ2-5
d_call: NA
v_call: TRBV29-1
clone_size: many
cdr3_aa: CSVEDGLQETQYF
cdr3_nt: TGCAGCGTTGAAGATGGGCTCCAAGAGACCCAGTACTTC

j_call: TRBJ2-3
d_call: TRBD2
v_call: TRBV7-2
clone_size: many
cdr3_aa: CASSQTSGYRTDTQYF
cdr3_nt: TGTGCCAGCAGCCAGACTAGCGGGTACCGCACAGATACGCAGTATTTT

j_call: TRBJ2-7
d_call: NA
v_call: TRBV7-9
clone_size: few
cdr3_aa: CASSLATYEQYF
cdr3_nt: TGTGCCAGCAGCTTGGCTACCTACGAGCAGTACTTC

j_call: TRBJ2-3
d_call: TRBD2
v_call: TRBV14
clone_size: few
cdr3_aa: CASRRHSGSPTDTQYF
cdr3_nt: TGTGCCAGCAGACGACATAGCGGGAGTCCCACAGATACGCAGTATTTT

j_call: TRBJ1-1
d_call: NA
v_call: TRBV7-8
clone_size: many
cdr3_aa: CASSQTTGAAEAFF
cdr3_nt: TGTGCCAGCAGCCAAACGACAGGCGCCGCTGAAGCTTTCTTT

j_call: TRBJ2-7
d_call: TRBD1
v_call: TRBV5-1
clone_size: many
cdr3_aa: CASSLPGQGTHEQYF
cdr3_nt: TGCGCCAGCAGCTTACCGGGACAGGGGACCCACGAGCAGTACTTC

j_call: TRBJ1-1
d_call: NA
v_call: TRBV12-3/TRBV12-4
clone_size: many
cdr3_aa: CASSPRDRMNTEAFF
cdr3_nt: TGTGCCAGCAGTCCCAGGGACCGAATGAACACTGAAGCTTTCTTT

j_call: TRBJ1-5
d_call: NA
v_call: TRBV19
clone_size: NA
cdr3_aa: CASSQSGVNQPQHF
cdr3_nt: TGTGCCAGTAGTCAGTCAGGGGTCAATCAGCCCCAGCATTTT

j_call: TRBJ2-3
d_call: NA
v_call: TRBV11-2
clone_size: NA
cdr3_aa: CASSSQIGSTDTQYF
cdr3_nt: TGTGCCAGCAGCTCACAGATTGGAAGTACAGATACGCAGTATTTT

j_call: TRBJ1-1
d_call: NA
v_call: TRBV29-1
clone_size: many
cdr3_aa: CSVERRQTEAFF
cdr3_nt: TGCAGCGTTGAACGGCGGCAGACTGAAGCTTTCTTT

j_call: TRBJ2-3
d_call: NA
v_call: TRBV24-1
clone_size: NA
cdr3_aa: CATSPGSDTQYF
cdr3_nt: TGTGCCACCAGTCCCGGGTCAGATACGCAGTATTTT

j_call: TRBJ2-1
d_call: TRBD2
v_call: TRBV29-1
clone_size: many
cdr3_aa: CSVDSSGLYNEQFF
cdr3_nt: TGCAGCGTTGACAGTAGCGGGCTATACAATGAGCAGTTCTTC

j_call: TRBJ2-2
d_call: NA
v_call: TRBV7-9
clone_size: few
cdr3_aa: CASSRRRTEISNTGELFF
cdr3_nt: TGTGCCAGCAGCAGACGACGGACAGAAATCTCGAACACCGGGGAGCTGTTTTTT

j_call: TRBJ2-1
d_call: TRBD1
v_call: TRBV5-1
clone_size: NA
cdr3_aa: CASRRTGDEQFF
cdr3_nt: TGCGCCAGCAGACGGACAGGGGATGAGCAGTTCTTC

j_call: TRBJ2-7
d_call: NA
v_call: TRBV7-6
clone_size: many
cdr3_aa: CASSYPYEQYF
cdr3_nt: TGTGCCAGCTCGTATCCCTACGAGCAGTACTTC

j_call: TRBJ1-1
d_call: NA
v_call: TRBV28
clone_size: NA
cdr3_aa: CASSYRRRGAEAFF
cdr3_nt: TGTGCCAGCAGTTACAGGAGGAGGGGCGCTGAAGCTTTCTTT

j_call: TRBJ2-1
d_call: TRBD2
v_call: TRBV19
clone_size: many
cdr3_aa: CASSHTSGAEQFF
cdr3_nt: TGTGCCAGTAGTCACACTAGCGGGGCTGAGCAGTTCTTC

j_call: TRBJ1-3
d_call: NA
v_call: TRBV4-2
clone_size: NA
cdr3_aa: CASSLRTESGNTIYF
cdr3_nt: TGTGCCAGCAGCCTTCGGACAGAATCTGGAAACACCATATATTTT

j_call: TRBJ1-2
d_call: TRBD1
v_call: TRBV6-5
clone_size: many
cdr3_aa: CASSYKWGTGVGYGYTF
cdr3_nt: TGTGCCAGCAGTTACAAGTGGGGGACAGGGGTTGGTTATGGCTACACCTTC

j_call: TRBJ2-4
d_call: NA
v_call: TRBV7-2
clone_size: NA
cdr3_aa: CASSLAMGGGLDIQYF
cdr3_nt: TGTGCCAGCAGCTTAGCGATGGGAGGAGGGTTGGACATTCAGTACTTC

j_call: TRBJ1-1
d_call: NA
v_call: TRBV20-1
clone_size: many
cdr3_aa: CSARLWNTEAFF
cdr3_nt: TGCAGTGCTAGACTCTGGAACACTGAAGCTTTCTTT

j_call: TRBJ2-1
d_call: NA
v_call: TRBV18
clone_size: few
cdr3_aa: CASSPASGRASYEQFF
cdr3_nt: TGTGCCAGCTCACCTGCCTCTGGACGGGCCAGCTATGAGCAGTTCTTC

j_call: TRBJ2-1
d_call: NA
v_call: TRBV10-3
clone_size: few
cdr3_aa: CAISAGAEQFF
cdr3_nt: TGTGCCATCAGTGCGGGGGCGGAGCAGTTCTTC

j_call: TRBJ2-7
d_call: NA
v_call: TRBV7-9
clone_size: few
cdr3_aa: CASSLASPVYEQYF
cdr3_nt: TGTGCCAGCAGCTTAGCCAGCCCCGTCTACGAGCAGTACTTC

j_call: TRBJ2-5
d_call: TRBD2
v_call: TRBV4-3
clone_size: few
cdr3_aa: CASSQTSGQETQYF
cdr3_nt: TGCGCCAGCAGCCAAACTAGCGGACAAGAGACCCAGTACTTC

j_call: TRBJ2-3
d_call: TRBD2
v_call: TRBV7-2
clone_size: many
cdr3_aa: CASSFVGSGRGADTQYF
cdr3_nt: TGTGCCAGCAGCTTTGTGGGGAGCGGGAGGGGGGCAGATACGCAGTATTTT

j_call: TRBJ2-7
d_call: NA
v_call: TRBV20-1
clone_size: few
cdr3_aa: CSGDKPARLEQYF
cdr3_nt: TGCAGTGGGGACAAACCGGCCAGGCTCGAGCAGTACTTC

j_call: TRBJ1-2
d_call: TRBD1
v_call: TRBV5-5
clone_size: many
cdr3_aa: CASSRTGTNSLYGYTF
cdr3_nt: TGTGCCAGCAGCCGGACAGGGACTAACTCCCTATATGGCTACACCTTC

j_call: TRBJ2-1
d_call: TRBD2
v_call: TRBV4-2
clone_size: NA
cdr3_aa: CASSPVAGLGNNEQFF
cdr3_nt: TGTGCCAGCAGCCCGGTAGCGGGGCTAGGGAACAATGAGCAGTTCTTC

j_call: TRBJ1-4
d_call: NA
v_call: TRBV18
clone_size: few
cdr3_aa: CASSPPIGGNEKLFF
cdr3_nt: TGTGCCAGCTCACCACCGATCGGAGGGAATGAAAAACTGTTTTTT

j_call: TRBJ1-2
d_call: NA
v_call: TRBV5-6
clone_size: many
cdr3_aa: CASSGRAVDGYYGYTF
cdr3_nt: TGTGCCAGCAGCGGGAGGGCAGTGGACGGCTACTATGGCTACACCTTC

j_call: TRBJ2-7
d_call: NA
v_call: TRBV13
clone_size: few
cdr3_aa: CASRKWQTYEQYF
cdr3_nt: TGTGCCAGCAGAAAATGGCAGACCTACGAGCAGTACTTC

j_call: TRBJ1-2
d_call: NA
v_call: TRBV6-6
clone_size: many
cdr3_aa: CASSPNYGYTF
cdr3_nt: TGTGCCAGTAGCCCCAACTATGGCTACACCTTC

j_call: TRBJ2-1
d_call: NA
v_call: TRBV5-1
clone_size: many
cdr3_aa: CASSLGQRHNEQFF
cdr3_nt: TGCGCCAGCAGCTTGGGACAGCGGCACAATGAGCAGTTCTTC

j_call: TRBJ1-2
d_call: NA
v_call: TRBV6-5
clone_size: many
cdr3_aa: CATWPGGNYGYTF
cdr3_nt: TGTGCCACCTGGCCGGGAGGGAACTATGGCTACACCTTC

j_call: TRBJ1-6
d_call: NA
v_call: TRBV6-6
clone_size: many
cdr3_aa: CASSYGGGSPLHF
cdr3_nt: TGTGCCAGCAGTTACGGAGGGGGTTCACCCCTCCACTTT

j_call: TRBJ2-1
d_call: NA
v_call: TRBV28
clone_size: many
cdr3_aa: CASATGTPSINEQFF
cdr3_nt: TGTGCCAGCGCGACCGGGACACCAAGTATCAATGAGCAGTTCTTC

j_call: TRBJ2-3
d_call: NA
v_call: TRBV7-6
clone_size: many
cdr3_aa: CASSLEAGASTDTQYF
cdr3_nt: TGTGCCAGCAGCTTAGAGGCGGGGGCCAGCACAGATACGCAGTATTTT

j_call: TRBJ2-7
d_call: TRBD1
v_call: TRBV13
clone_size: many
cdr3_aa: CASSIRDRGLEEQYF
cdr3_nt: TGTGCCAGCAGCATACGGGACAGGGGGCTGGAGGAGCAGTACTTC